The next 21 T cell receptor beta chains were all read from a single sample in a study of cytomegalovirus exposure and HLA in healthy donors. Primers included in the PCR were 60 Vbeta and 13 Jbeta primers. The data were produced by immunoSEQ multiplex PCR, yet TCRdb's version contains in-frame clones alone and is incomplete. Altogether approximately 200,000 clones are present, 75% to 80% being singletons, with the ten largest covering 1.5% to 2%. The specimen sequenced was PBMCs. The receptor source for this set is a man between 18 and 35 years old in good health and CMV-seronegative.

This clone was picked up a small number of times. This sequence joins TRBV5-6 and TRBJ2-1; TRBD1 might be the D (6 bases). This CDR3 has 16 amino acids. Trimming stripped 4 bases from V and 5 bases from J, with 19 bases between. Per the germline V gene, CDR1 is SGHDT and CDR2 is YYEEEE. The CDR3 sequence is CASSKLAGQGHNEQFF. CDR3 bases: TGTGCCAGCAGCAAGCTGGCGGGTCAGGGGCACAATGAGCAGTTCTTC.

About this clone: At one end the junction does not follow the germline gene, possibly because of a read error. The V and J genes are TRBV7-7 and TRBJ2-1; no clear D gene. CDR3 length equals 13 residues. Per the germline V gene, CDR1 is SSHAT and CDR2 is FNYEAQ (reference sequence). The CDR3: CASSLGPLNEQFF. CDR3 sequence (DNA): TGTGCTAGCAGCTTAGGGCCACTAAATGAGCAGTTCTTC.

This chain uses TRBV4-2 with TRBJ2-3, with 7 bases aligning to TRBD2. Germline values: CDR1 LGHNA, CDR2 YNFKEQ. V dropped 1 base and J dropped 0; count of bases not matched to a gene: 7. The CDR3 spans 17 residues. CDR3 sequence reads: CASSQGSSSGSTDTQYF. The DNA for the CDR3 is TGTGCCAGCAGCCAAGGATCGTCTAGCGGTAGCACAGATACGCAGTATTTT.

The chain couples TRBV15 to TRBJ2-3, with TRBD2 identical over 11 bases. This CDR3 has 15 amino acids. V was pared by 6 bases and J by 2 bases, with 4 bases of the junction left unmatched. Germline CDR1 and CDR2: LNHNV and YYDKDF (reference sequence). The CDR3 is CATRGGLAVTDTQYF. As DNA, the CDR3 is TGTGCCACCAGGGGGGGACTAGCGGTCACAGATACGCAGTATTTT.

This clone was picked up one time. The CDR3 spells CASGIGAFGTEAFF. CDR3 nucleotide sequence: TGTGCCAGCGGAATAGGGGCCTTTGGCACTGAAGCTTTCTTT. The V call is TRBV28, the J call TRBJ1-1, with a tentative D call TRBD1 (5 bases). The CDR3 loop spans 14 amino acids. Trimming stripped 8 bases from V and 4 bases from J, with 17 bases between. Germline lookup yields CDR1 MDHEN and CDR2 SYDVKM.

This chain uses TRBV4-3 with TRBJ1-1; no clear D gene. Trimming removed 4 bases from V and 1 base from J, with 10 bases in between. In germline, CDR1 is LGHNA, CDR2 YSLEER. This CDR3 is built from 14 residues. The CDR3: CASSPEDRNTEAFF. The CDR3 nucleotides read TGCGCCAGCAGCCCGGAGGATAGGAACACTGAAGCTTTCTTT.

V is TRBV6-1 and J is TRBJ2-7, with D tentatively TRBD2 (5 bases). The V end was cut by 4 bases, the J end by 4 bases, with 8 bases between. The germline V gene has CDR1 MNHNS and CDR2 SASEGT. The CDR3 is 12 amino acids. The CDR3 DNA reads as TGTGCCAGCAGTGGGACGGGGTACGAGCAGTACTTC. It specifies CASSGTGYEQYF.

V usage is TRBV30 and J usage is TRBJ2-7, with D possibly TRBD1 on 6 matching bases. The CDR3 is 14 amino acids. Between the trimmed V and J ends, which lost 0 bases and 2 bases, there was a span of 11 bases. The germline V gene encodes CDR1 GTSNPN and CDR2 SVGIG (reference sequence). The CDR3, as DNA: TGTGCCTGGAGTGTTAGGACAGTGCCCTACGAGCAGTACTTC. Protein sequence: CAWSVRTVPYEQYF.

This rearrangement joins TRBV5-5 to TRBJ2-2; 8 bases match TRBD1. Trimming took 0 bases from V and 1 from J; bases not matched to a gene: 2. CDR3 length: 16 amino acids. CDR1 SGHKS and CDR2 YYEKEE come from the germline V gene (reference sequence). The DNA of the CDR3 is TGTGCCAGCAGCTTGGAAACAGGGGGGAACACCGGGGAGCTGTTTTTT. Translation gives CASSLETGGNTGELFF. Filled out from reference TRBV5-5 and TRBJ2-2, the complete variable domain reads DAGVTQSPTHLIKTRGQQVTLRCSPISGHKSVSWYQQVLGQGPQFIFQYYEKEERGRGNFPDRFSARQFPNYSSELNVNALLLGDSALYLCASSLETGGNTGELFFGEGSRLTVL.

V gene TRBV11-2 combines with J gene TRBJ1-3; no definite D call. The CDR3 is 13 amino acids. V lost 1 base to trimming and J lost 1 base, with 2 bases between them. CDR1 and CDR2 from the germline V gene are SGHAT and FQNNGV. CDR3 coding DNA: TGTGCCAGCAGCTTAGCATCTGGAAACACCATATATTTT. It is translated as CASSLASGNTIYF.

The chain is built from TRBV7-9 and TRBJ2-7; 10 bases fit TRBD2. The V and J ends lost 1 base and 5 bases, in that order; junction bases with no gene match: 11. Germline assignment: CDR1 SEHNR and CDR2 FQNEAQ (reference sequence). The CDR3 runs 17 residues. CDR3 DNA: TGTGCCAGCAGCTTAGGTAGTCGTAGCGGGAGGTTCGACGAGCAGTACTTC. Protein: CASSLGSRSGRFDEQYF.

The V gene is TRBV19, the J gene TRBJ1-4; 9 bases are shared with TRBD1. CDR1 and CDR2 from the germline V gene are LNHDA and SQIVND (reference sequence). This CDR3 has 16 residues. J gave up 2 bases and V 4 bases, and 5 bases lay outside the gene matches. The CDR3 sequence: CASSTQQGATNEKLFF. The CDR3 bases are TGTGCCAGTAGTACACAACAGGGGGCTACTAATGAAAAACTGTTTTTT.

Here the CDR3 reads CASTEKDAGAITDTQYF. The CDR3 DNA reads TGTGCCAGCACCGAGAAAGATGCGGGGGCCATCACAGATACGCAGTATTTT. This rearrangement joins TRBV9 to TRBJ2-3; tentatively, D is TRBD2 (7 bases). This CDR3 is 17 amino acids long. The V and J ends lost 6 bases and 2 bases respectively, with 22 bases between them. Germline V gives CDR1 SGDLS, CDR2 YYNGEE.

This clone was found once. The chain has TRBV27 and TRBJ1-6; 8 bases are a match to TRBD1. The junction had 6 bases not matched to a gene; V was cut back by 8 bases and J by 3 bases. CDR3 size: 15 residues. Germline CDR1 is MNHEY and CDR2 is SMNVEV (reference sequence). The CDR3 sequence: CASLQGAGYNSPLHF. The CDR3 nucleotides are TGTGCCAGCCTTCAGGGGGCCGGCTATAATTCACCCCTCCACTTT.

The gene calls are TRBV28 and TRBJ2-5; no clear D. Germline CDR1 and CDR2: MDHEN and SYDVKM. The CDR3 has 12 residues. V lost 1 base and J lost 2, with 2 bases in between. The CDR3 loop is CASSLLQETQYF. As DNA, the CDR3 is TGTGCCAGCAGTTTATTACAAGAGACCCAGTACTTC.

The J gene is TRBJ1-1, the V gene TRBV4-3, with D uncertain. The V gene lost 4 bases and the J gene lost 0 bases, with 12 bases spanning the gap. The germline V gene encodes CDR1 LGHNA and CDR2 YSLEER. The CDR3 runs to 15 residues. The CDR3, as DNA: TGCGCCAGCAGCCCCGGTACCATCATGAACACTGAAGCTTTCTTT. Translated: CASSPGTIMNTEAFF.

The chain recombines TRBV6-6 with TRBJ2-1, with 7 bases lining up with TRBD2. CDR3 length: 13 amino acids. Germline V lookup: CDR1 MNHNY, CDR2 SVGAGI (reference sequence). V lost 4 bases to trimming and J lost 6 bases; unmatched junction nucleotides: 3. This CDR3 is CASSFAGANEQFF. DNA of the CDR3: TGTGCCAGCAGTTTTGCGGGAGCCAATGAGCAGTTCTTC.

This clone was observed a handful of times. The CDR3 loop reads CASSLAPLHEQYF. Written as DNA, the CDR3 is TGTGCCAGCAGCTTAGCCCCACTTCACGAGCAGTACTTC. The rearrangement joins TRBV7-8 to TRBJ2-7; D gene uncertain. The germline V and J ends were trimmed by 0 bases and 5 bases, with 8 bases remaining between them. The V gene's germline CDR1 is SGHVS and CDR2 FQNEAQ. The CDR3 length is 13 residues. The whole variable domain, filled in from reference TRBV7-8 and TRBJ2-7, reads GAGVSQSPRYKVAKRGQDVALRCDPISGHVSLFWYQQALGQGPEFLTYFQNEAQLDKSGLPSDRFFAERPEGSVSTLKIQRTQQEDSAVYLCASSLAPLHEQYFGPGTRLTVT.

This chain links TRBV5-5 with TRBJ2-5; 13 bases fit TRBD2. The CDR3 runs 17 residues. CDR1 is SGHKS and CDR2 is YYEKEE in the germline V gene (reference sequence). After removal of 2 bases from V and 5 bases from J, the junction contained 9 bases not matched to a gene. The CDR3 nucleotides read TGTGCCAGCAGCTTTCTAGCCGGGACTAGCGGGATGGAGACCCAGTACTTC. It encodes CASSFLAGTSGMETQYF.

The chain is built from TRBV2 and TRBJ2-5; 13 bases are shared with TRBD2. This CDR3 is built from 15 residues. The trim removed 4 bases at V and 2 bases at J, leaving 1 base unmatched. Germline CDR1 is SNHLY and CDR2 is FYNNEI. CDR3 DNA sequence: TGTGCCAGCAGTGCGGGACTAGCGGGGCAAGAGACCCAGTACTTC. It codes for CASSAGLAGQETQYF. Drawing the rest from reference TRBV2 and TRBJ2-5, the complete variable domain is EPEVTQTPSHQVTQMGQEVILRCVPISNHLYFYWYRQILGQKVEFLVSFYNNEISEKSEIFDDQFSVERPDGSNFTLKIRSTKLEDSAMYFCASSAGLAGQETQYFGPGTRLLVL.

V and J are TRBV7-8 and TRBJ2-1; weak D call: TRBD1 (6 bases). Germline V gene sequence: CDR1 SGHVS, CDR2 FQNEAQ. CDR3 length: 14 amino acids. Trimming left V 2 bases short and J 8 bases short, with 13 bases between. CDR3 sequence reads: CASSLQGTTYEQFF. The CDR3 DNA reads as TGTGCCAGCAGCTTACAGGGGACGACTTATGAGCAGTTCTTC.